This T cell receptor beta chain was identified in a study of human T cells and chemical hapten exposure. General study points: Patch test score was positively correlated with the counts of TCRs that had expanded at PT1. Controls had significantly fewer large CDR3 similarity clusters than were formed by expanded TCRs.

This clonotype has a count of ten or more. Its target is unknown. In the study's own analysis: The number of TCRs in each sample had a median of about 95,000 and spanned roughly 23,224 to 750,000. MiXCR was run by TCRdb on the RACE reads, yielding one entry per CDR3 protein. Here the V and J calls rest on TCRdb's processing, not on the authors' analysis. The sample contains some 100,000 distinct CDR3 sequences, 9.2% of which appear only once. Regarding time point: patch test 2, 6 weeks after DPC sensitization. Treatment noted: therapeutic diphenylcyclopropenone sensitization with weekly scalp DPC. Blood collection happened ahead of applying each patch test. The ends lost 4 bases at V and 2 bases at J; junction bases unmatched: 1. Germline assignment: CDR1 DFQATT and CDR2 SNEGSKA (reference sequence). There are 12 residues in the CDR3.

Sequences were derived from whole blood, sampled in connection with sensitization to the hapten diphenylcyclopropenone (DPC). The chain joins TRBV20-1 to TRBJ2-7, with 8 bases lining up with TRBD2. The sequence came from a woman in her forties with alopecia areata. Some clones in this sample may be carry-over from other donors' samples. As DNA, the CDR3 is TGCAGTGCTACCGGGGGGGCCTACGAGCAGTACTTC. It yields the protein CSATGGAYEQYF.